Included here is one T cell receptor (beta chain) sequence, with context. Its antigen remains undetermined. Base qualities are not provided; no much larger clone lies one nucleotide away. The sample belongs to a study of CD8 T cells in ankylosing spondylitis (dated by TCRdb to the late 2010s). About the study as a whole: The study set out to find disease-linked TCR variants by profiling T cell receptor beta repertoires in ankylosing spondylitis patients and healthy donors. In total, the full study cohort was made up of some 100 healthy donors and 20 to 25 ankylosing spondylitis patients. Peripheral blood samples were taken, and synovial fluid was additionally collected from ankylosing spondylitis patients.

The sequencing machine was an Illumina HiSeq 2500. TCR beta libraries were prepared by quantitative 5'-RACE with molecular barcodes. The paper's data handling went like this. Disease-linked TCR variants were identified with a new computational method built on a probabilistic model of VDJ rearrangement. Using fastp trimming at Q25 and MiXCR clonotype assembly, TCRdb reanalyzed the public sequencing data and kept in-frame beta chains. Under each unique CDR3 protein, matching rows form one entry showing the most common genes and DNA. These V and J calls originate from TCRdb's pipeline instead of the authors' own analysis. The sample contains roughly 440,000 distinct CDR3 sequences, roughly 15% of them found a single time. The ten largest account for about 0.94% of the sample. General findings and caveats noted by the study authors: Some of the motif variants had been reported before in the synovial fluid and blood of reactive arthritis patients, a finding that suggests common disease-initiation mechanisms. In peripheral blood, the disease-linked clones were found at relatively low frequencies and had a CD8+ phenotype. According to the report, matched synovial fluid samples from ankylosing spondylitis patients were significantly enriched for the disease-linked clones. Blood from ankylosing spondylitis patients appeared to be characterized by a TCR beta motif composed of 7 to 9 highly homologous amino acid variants.

From the cysteine through the phenylalanine, the CDR3 covers 12 amino acids. This entry keeps only the CDR3 DNA: 36 bases, framed from base 1. V and J lose 5 bases and 3 bases, and a span of 7 bases separates them. CDR1 and CDR2 (SGHTA, FQGNSA) derive from the germline V gene. This TCR was sampled from a male donor with ankylosing spondylitis. The chain couples TRBV7-2 to TRBJ2-5, with the D segment identity uncertain. Sequenced material: blood, either unsorted or a sorted T cell fraction (not recorded which). The DNA is as follows: TGTGCCAGCAGCCCGCACGAAGAGACCCAGTACTTC. Its protein product is CASSPHEETQYF. Reference TRBV7-2 and TRBJ2-5 proteins supply the regions before and after the CDR3; the full variable domain is: GAGVSQSPSNKVTEKGKDVELRCDPISGHTALYWYRQSLGQGLEFLIYFQGNSAPDKSGLPSDRFSAERTGGSVSTLTIQRTQQEDSAVYLCASSPHEETQYFGPGTRLLVL.